What follows are 13 T cell receptor beta chains derived from one specimen sequenced in a study of blood T cells in healthy people across ages. A second PCR, run for roughly 7 to 11 cycles, used a sample-barcoded 5' primer plus a J-beta primer mix. TCRdb independently ran MiXCR on the 5' RACE reads; one entry per CDR3 protein. Of 2 million or so distinct CDR3 sequences listed, about 49% are singletons. The material sequenced was blood. Receptors were obtained from a middle-aged woman in good health.

This chain connects TRBV7-2 to TRBJ2-1; D is ambiguous. Germline CDR1 reads SGHTA; CDR2 reads FQGNSA. Deletions cut 1 base from V and 15 bases from J, with 13 bases between. The CDR3 loop spans 12 amino acids. Written as DNA, the CDR3 is TGTGCCAGCAGCTTAGGTTCCCAGGATCGGTTCTTC. Translated, it gives CASSLGSQDRFF.

The rearrangement joins TRBV5-1 to TRBJ2-1; 10 positions agree with TRBD2. The length of the CDR3 is 16 residues. The junction had 5 bases not matched to a gene; V was cut back by 0 bases and J by 5 bases. Germline CDR1 is SGHRS and CDR2 is YFSETQ. The DNA of the CDR3 is TGCGCCAGCAGCTTGGGAGGACTAGCGGTTAACAATGAGCAGTTCTTC. This translates into CASSLGGLAVNNEQFF.

This chain joins TRBV4-3 and TRBJ1-2; D is possibly TRBD1 (6 bases). Trimming cost V 5 bases and J 4 bases, with 14 bases left between them. The CDR3 totals 14 residues. Looked up from germline, CDR1 is LGHNA and CDR2 is YSLEER. The chain's CDR3 is CASSETWGPYGYTF. Here the CDR3 DNA reads TGCGCCAGCAGCGAAACATGGGGGCCCTATGGCTACACCTTC.

J is TRBJ1-1 and V is TRBV13; 10 bases are a match to TRBD1. J lost 6 bases, V lost 5 bases, and 6 bases had no gene match. The CDR3 runs 14 residues. Germline V lookup: CDR1 PRHDT, CDR2 FYEKMQ (reference sequence). CDR3 bases: TGTGCCAGCAGCCCTCGACAGGGGGCATCTGAAGCTTTCTTT. Protein sequence: CASSPRQGASEAFF.

The V and J genes are TRBV7-9 and TRBJ1-5; D unresolved. The V gene lost 5 bases and the J gene lost 0 bases, with 2 bases spanning the gap. The CDR3 sequence is 12 residues long. In germline, CDR1 is SEHNR, CDR2 FQNEAQ (reference sequence). CDR3 in amino acids: CASSISNQPQHF. DNA for the CDR3: TGTGCCAGCAGCATTAGCAATCAGCCCCAGCATTTT.

Ten or more counts support this clonotype. V usage is TRBV19 and J usage is TRBJ1-5; no reliable D call. This CDR3 comprises 13 residues. From germline, CDR1 is LNHDA and CDR2 SQIVND (reference sequence). V lost 4 bases to trimming and J lost 0 bases, with 4 bases between them. The DNA of the CDR3 is TGTGCCAGTAGTACGGATAGCAATCAGCCCCAGCATTTT. Its protein is CASSTDSNQPQHF.

The chain has TRBV20-1 and TRBJ1-1, with D maybe TRBD1 (6 bases). The ends were cut back, 0 bases at V and 3 bases at J, with 11 bases in the middle. The CDR3 is 14 amino acids. The germline gives CDR1 DFQATT, CDR2 SNEGSKA (reference sequence). CDR3 region: CSARDQRGHTEAFF. The CDR3, as DNA: TGCAGTGCTAGAGATCAACGGGGGCACACTGAAGCTTTCTTT.

This chain connects TRBV7-2 to TRBJ2-4, with D perhaps assigned TRBD1 or TRBD2 (6 bases each). The V gene lost 2 bases and the J gene lost 8 bases, with 16 bases spanning the gap. The V gene's germline CDR1 is SGHTA and CDR2 FQGNSA. The CDR3 has 15 amino acids. CDR3 sequence: CASSLTGARGDIQYF. CDR3 bases: TGTGCCAGCAGCTTAACGGGGGCTAGGGGAGACATTCAGTACTTC.

The chain has TRBV27 and TRBJ2-3, with 12 bases matching TRBD2. Trimming at V came to 10 bases and at J to 4 bases, leaving 6 bases not matched to a gene. Looked up from germline, CDR1 is MNHEY and CDR2 is SMNVEV (reference sequence). This CDR3 is 14 amino acids long. This CDR3 reads CATSLAGGADTQYF. CDR3 nucleotides: TGTGCCACCTCACTAGCGGGGGGTGCAGATACGCAGTATTTT.

This clonotype was found once. CDR3 in DNA: TGTGCCAGCAGTCGCCGGACAGGGGATAATGAAAAACTGTTTTTT. Its translation is CASSRRTGDNEKLFF. V gene TRBV6-6 combines with J gene TRBJ1-4, with TRBD1 matching over 9 bases. This CDR3 region has 15 residues. Germline values: CDR1 MNHNY, CDR2 SVGAGI (reference sequence). V shed 5 bases and J 4 bases; nucleotides not matched to a gene: 5.

This chain uses TRBV3-1 with TRBJ2-1; unclear D gene. The germline CDR1 and CDR2 sequences are LGHDT and YNNKEL (reference sequence). The CDR3 extends over 15 amino acids. V was clipped by 4 bases and J by 0 bases, with 10 bases between them. DNA for the CDR3: TGTGCCAGCAGCCTTGAGTGGAGCTCCTACAATGAGCAGTTCTTC. This codes for CASSLEWSSYNEQFF.

A few counts support this clonotype. The chain couples TRBV7-9 to TRBJ2-1, with D perhaps TRBD1 (6 bases). V was trimmed by 4 bases and J by 8 bases, leaving 12 bases between them. The germline V gene encodes CDR1 SEHNR and CDR2 FQNEAQ (reference sequence). This CDR3 has 13 residues. The CDR3 sequence is CASSSPSGDEQFF. The DNA for the CDR3 is TGTGCCAGCAGCTCACCCTCAGGGGATGAGCAGTTCTTC.

Points on this clonotype: A much larger clone differs by one base, so this may be a read error. The chain carries TRBV28 and TRBJ2-7; D gene ambiguous. The CDR3 runs 11 residues. V gave up 8 bases and J gave up 2 bases, with 7 bases separating them. Germline values: CDR1 MDHEN, CDR2 SYDVKM. CDR3 protein: CASLGTYEQYF. The CDR3 nucleotides read TGTGCCAGCTTGGGGACCTACGAGCAGTACTTC.